The sequence of this TCR beta chain was determined in a study of blood T cells in healthy people across ages. Overall study findings and caveats: Per million T cells, TCR beta diversity dropped roughly linearly as age increased. It was not possible, with unsorted PBMCs, to conclusively compare naive and antigen-experienced cells.

It was with a sample-barcoded 5' primer and a J-beta primer mix that a second PCR of about 7 to 12 cycles was run. With 12 random nucleotides, a template-switch adaptor tagged each individual cDNA molecule. TCRdb used MiXCR to reprocess the 5' RACE reads, holding one entry per CDR3 protein. The profile shows around 990,000 distinct CDR3 sequences, roughly two fifths of them singletons. Isolation recovered at least 6.5 million PBMCs from every sample. Notes on this clonotype: The target antigen is unknown. A junction end diverges from the germline sequence, so it may reflect a read error.

This CDR3 is built from 15 residues. CDR1 SGHRS and CDR2 YFSETQ come from the germline V gene. The specimen was blood. This chain uses TRBV5-1 with TRBJ2-1; 8 bases fit TRBD2. This receptor was taken from a man between 18 and 29 years old in good health. CDR3 DNA: TGCGCCAGCAGCTTAGCACTAGCGGAGTACAGTGAGCAGTTCTTC. Translating gives CASSLALAEYSEQFF.